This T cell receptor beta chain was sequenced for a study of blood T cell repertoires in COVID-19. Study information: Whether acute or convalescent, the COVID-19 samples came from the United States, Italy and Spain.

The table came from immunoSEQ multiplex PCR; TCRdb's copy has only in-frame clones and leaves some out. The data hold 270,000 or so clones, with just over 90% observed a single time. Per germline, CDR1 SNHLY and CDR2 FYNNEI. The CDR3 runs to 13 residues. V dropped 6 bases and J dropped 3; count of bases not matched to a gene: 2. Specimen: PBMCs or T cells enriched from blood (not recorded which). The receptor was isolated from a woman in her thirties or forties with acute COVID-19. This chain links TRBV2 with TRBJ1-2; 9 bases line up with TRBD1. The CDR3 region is CASRDRGDYGYTF. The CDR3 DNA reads TGTGCCAGCAGGGACAGGGGCGACTATGGCTACACCTTC. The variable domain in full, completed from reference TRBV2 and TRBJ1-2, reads EPEVTQTPSHQVTQMGQEVILRCVPISNHLYFYWYRQILGQKVEFLVSFYNNEISEKSEIFDDQFSVERPDGSNFTLKIRSTKLEDSAMYFCASRDRGDYGYTFGSGTRLTVV.